This T cell receptor beta chain appears in the sequencing data of a study of T cell responses to AZD1222 COVID-19 vaccine. Per the germline V gene, CDR1 is LNHNV and CDR2 is YYDKDF (reference sequence). The V gene lost 4 bases and the J gene lost 1 base, with 11 bases spanning the gap. CDR3 length equals 15 residues. Pooled in the analysis were second doses at about 4 or about 12 weeks. Regarding this clone: The antigen remains unidentified.

Using immunoSEQ multiplex PCR, the repertoire was profiled, and TCRdb retains in-frame clones only, with some absent. The sample holds 150,000 or so clones, about nine tenths seen once. Whole-study findings and limits: White British donors predominated, females outnumbered males, and clonal diversity was possibly underestimated.

This clonotype originated in an adult who received the AZD1222 COVID-19 vaccine. The chain links TRBV15 to TRBJ1-3, with TRBD1 as a possible D gene (6 bases). The sequencing used peripheral blood, collected 28 days after the second AZD1222 dose. The CDR3 DNA reads as TGTGCCACCAGCAAGGGGGACCCTTCTGGAAACACCATATATTTT. Its translation is CATSKGDPSGNTIYF.